This T cell receptor (beta chain) was sequenced for a study of OX40 agonist ivuxolimab in advanced cancers. The ends were cut back, 6 bases at V and 5 bases at J, with 11 bases in the middle. The CDR3 loop spans 13 amino acids. The germline gives CDR1 WNHNN, CDR2 SYGVQD (reference sequence). The method was immunoSEQ multiplex PCR; TCRdb's version includes in-frame clones alone and lacks a portion of them. This sample has tens of thousands of clones, with around nine tenths found just once. This receptor was obtained from an adult with an advanced solid tumor such as melanoma, head and neck, liver or kidney cancer. Sequencing was performed on CD4+ or CD8+ T cells sorted from blood, taken in a trial of the OX40 agonist ivuxolimab. This chain connects TRBV10-1 to TRBJ2-1, with D perhaps matching TRBD2 (6 bases). The CDR3 loop reads CASSAPSDNEQFF. CDR3 nucleotide sequence: TGCGCCAGCAGCGCCCCTAGCGACAATGAGCAGTTCTTC.